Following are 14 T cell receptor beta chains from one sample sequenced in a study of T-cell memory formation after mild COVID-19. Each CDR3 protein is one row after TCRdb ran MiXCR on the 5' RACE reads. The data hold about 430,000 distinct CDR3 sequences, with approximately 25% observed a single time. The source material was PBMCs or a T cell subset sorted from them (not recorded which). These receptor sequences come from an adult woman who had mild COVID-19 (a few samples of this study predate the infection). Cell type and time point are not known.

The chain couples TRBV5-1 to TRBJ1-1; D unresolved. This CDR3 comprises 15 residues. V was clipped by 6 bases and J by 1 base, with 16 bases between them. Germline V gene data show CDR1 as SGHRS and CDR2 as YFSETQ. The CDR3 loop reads CASTFDSGGNTEAFF. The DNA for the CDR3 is TGCGCCAGCACCTTCGACTCCGGAGGGAACACTGAAGCTTTCTTT.

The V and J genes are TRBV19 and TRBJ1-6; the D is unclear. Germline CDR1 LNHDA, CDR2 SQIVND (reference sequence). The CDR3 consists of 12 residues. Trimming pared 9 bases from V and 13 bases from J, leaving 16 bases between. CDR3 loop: CASGVSRKPLHF. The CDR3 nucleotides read TGTGCCAGCGGAGTCTCGCGGAAGCCCCTCCACTTT. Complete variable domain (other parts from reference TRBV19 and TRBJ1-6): DGGITQSPKYLFRKEGQNVTLSCEQNLNHDAMYWYRQDPGQGLRLIYYSQIVNDFQKGDIAEGYSVSREKKESFPLTVTSAQKNPTAFYLCASGVSRKPLHFGNGTRLTVT.

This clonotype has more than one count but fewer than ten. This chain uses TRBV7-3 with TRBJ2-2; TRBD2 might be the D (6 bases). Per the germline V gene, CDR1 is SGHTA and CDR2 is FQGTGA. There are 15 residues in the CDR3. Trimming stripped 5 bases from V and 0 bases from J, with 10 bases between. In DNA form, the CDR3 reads TGTGCCAGCAGCCCTAGCGACACGAACACCGGGGAGCTGTTTTTT. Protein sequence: CASSPSDTNTGELFF.

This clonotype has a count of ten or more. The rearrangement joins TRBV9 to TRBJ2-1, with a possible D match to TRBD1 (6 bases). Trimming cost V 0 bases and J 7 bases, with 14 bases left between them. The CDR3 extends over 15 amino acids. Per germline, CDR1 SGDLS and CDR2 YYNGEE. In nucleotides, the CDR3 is TGTGCCAGCAGCGTAGGTACAATCACAGGGAATGAGCAGTTCTTC. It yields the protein CASSVGTITGNEQFF.

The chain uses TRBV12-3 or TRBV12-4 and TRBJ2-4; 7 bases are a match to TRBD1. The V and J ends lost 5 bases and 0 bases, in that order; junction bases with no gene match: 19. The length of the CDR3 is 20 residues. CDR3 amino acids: CASSRYRRRTGQLAKNIQYF. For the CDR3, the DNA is TGTGCCAGCAGTAGATACCGCCGCCGGACAGGTCAGCTAGCCAAAAACATTCAGTACTTC.

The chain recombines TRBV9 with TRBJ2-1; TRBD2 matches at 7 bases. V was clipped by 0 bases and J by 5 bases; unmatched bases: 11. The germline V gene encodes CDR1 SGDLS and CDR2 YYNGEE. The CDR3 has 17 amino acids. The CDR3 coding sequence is TGTGCCAGCAGCGTAGTAACCCGGGCGGGAGCGGACAATGAGCAGTTCTTC. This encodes CASSVVTRAGADNEQFF.

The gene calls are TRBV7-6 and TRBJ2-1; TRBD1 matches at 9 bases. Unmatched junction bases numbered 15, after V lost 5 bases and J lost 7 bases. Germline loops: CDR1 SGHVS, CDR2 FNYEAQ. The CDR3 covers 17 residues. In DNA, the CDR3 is TGTGCCAGCAGCATCACCTCGGGACAGGGTATGGGAAATGAGCAGTTCTTC. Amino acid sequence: CASSITSGQGMGNEQFF.

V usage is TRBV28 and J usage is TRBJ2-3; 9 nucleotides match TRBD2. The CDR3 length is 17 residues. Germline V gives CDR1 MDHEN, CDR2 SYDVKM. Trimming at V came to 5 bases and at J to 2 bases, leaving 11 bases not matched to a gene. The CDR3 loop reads CASSPPGLAAFTDTQYF. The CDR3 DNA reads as TGTGCCAGCAGTCCCCCGGGACTAGCAGCGTTCACAGATACGCAGTATTTT.

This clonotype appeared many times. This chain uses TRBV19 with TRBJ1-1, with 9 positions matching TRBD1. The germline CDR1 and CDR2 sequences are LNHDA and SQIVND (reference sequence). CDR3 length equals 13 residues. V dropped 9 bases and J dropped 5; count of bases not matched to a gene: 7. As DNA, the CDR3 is TGTGCCAGCAGCATCGACAGGGGGACTGAAGCTTTCTTT. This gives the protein CASSIDRGTEAFF.

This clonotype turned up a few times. The CDR3 loop reads CSALEEGGTNEKLFF. In nucleotides, the CDR3 is TGCAGTGCTTTAGAGGAGGGGGGGACTAATGAAAAACTGTTTTTT. The chain uses TRBV20-1 and TRBJ1-4; a weak D match, TRBD1 (6 bases). This CDR3 contains 15 residues. Trimming took off 5 bases at V and 2 bases at J, with 15 bases between the two ends. CDR1 is DFQATT and CDR2 is SNEGSKA in the germline V gene (reference sequence).

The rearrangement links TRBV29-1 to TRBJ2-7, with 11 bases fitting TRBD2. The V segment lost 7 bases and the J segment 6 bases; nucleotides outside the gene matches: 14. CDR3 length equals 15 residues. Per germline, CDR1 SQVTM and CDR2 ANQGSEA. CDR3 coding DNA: TGCAGCGCTTCCCGGATGACTAGCGGGACGGCCGAGCAGTACTTC. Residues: CSASRMTSGTAEQYF.

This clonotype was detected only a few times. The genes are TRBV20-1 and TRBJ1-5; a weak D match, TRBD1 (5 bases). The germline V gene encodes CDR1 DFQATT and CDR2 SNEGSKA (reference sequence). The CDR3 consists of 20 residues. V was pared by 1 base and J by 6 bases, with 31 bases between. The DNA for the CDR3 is TGCAGTGCTAGAGCCTCGTCCTCCCTAGGGCCGGTATTGAGGGGTCAGCCCCAGCATTTT. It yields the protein CSARASSSLGPVLRGQPQHF.

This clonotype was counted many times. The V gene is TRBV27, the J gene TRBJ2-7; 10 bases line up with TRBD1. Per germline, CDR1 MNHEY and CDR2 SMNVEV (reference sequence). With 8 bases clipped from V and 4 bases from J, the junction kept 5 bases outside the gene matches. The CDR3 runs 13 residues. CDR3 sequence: CASRDRGWYEQYF. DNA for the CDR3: TGTGCCAGCCGGGACAGGGGATGGTACGAGCAGTACTTC.

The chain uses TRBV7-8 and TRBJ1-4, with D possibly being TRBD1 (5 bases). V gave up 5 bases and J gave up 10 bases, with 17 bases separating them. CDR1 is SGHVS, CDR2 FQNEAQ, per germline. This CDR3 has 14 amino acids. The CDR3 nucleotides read TGTGCCAGCAGCCCTACACCGGGGCCTGGAAAACTGTTTTTT. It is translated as CASSPTPGPGKLFF.